Presented here are 27 T cell receptor beta chains from one specimen sequenced in a study of blood T cell repertoires in COVID-19. Clones were sequenced by immunoSEQ multiplex PCR, and TCRdb holds only the in-frame ones, with some missing. This table holds 250,000 to 350,000 clones, roughly 90% found once. Source material: peripheral blood. These receptors originate from a woman aged 45-65 years with active or convalescent COVID-19.

The chain is built from TRBV5-1 and TRBJ1-2; TRBD1 matches 11 bases. CDR3 length: 15 amino acids. J was trimmed by 4 bases and V by 0 bases; bases with no gene match: 2. CDR1 is SGHRS and CDR2 is YFSETQ in the germline V gene. The CDR3 spells CASSLDGTGGYGYTF. In DNA form, the CDR3 reads TGCGCCAGCAGCTTGGATGGGACAGGGGGCTATGGCTACACCTTC.

CDR3 sequence: CATSSTPLGTSTDTQYF. As DNA, the CDR3 is TGTGCCACCAGCTCAACCCCCTTAGGGACTAGCACAGATACGCAGTATTTT. This chain joins TRBV15 and TRBJ2-3; tentatively, D is TRBD2 (6 bases). Deletions cut 5 bases from V and 0 bases from J, with 18 bases between. This CDR3 has 17 amino acids. Germline V gives CDR1 LNHNV, CDR2 YYDKDF (reference sequence).

The chain has TRBV10-3 and TRBJ2-3, with TRBD2 matching 10 bases. V dropped 3 bases and J dropped 1; count of bases not matched to a gene: 7. The CDR3 extends over 17 amino acids. Germline assignment: CDR1 ENHRY and CDR2 SYGVKD. The CDR3 DNA reads TGTGCCATCAGTGAACTTGCTAGCGGGGGCCGCACAGATACGCAGTATTTT. Protein: CAISELASGGRTDTQYF.

This chain connects TRBV5-4 to TRBJ2-7, with 8 bases aligning to TRBD2. Germline V gives CDR1 SGHNT, CDR2 YYREEE (reference sequence). V lost 0 bases to trimming and J lost 2 bases; unmatched junction nucleotides: 1. This CDR3 contains 14 residues. This CDR3 reads CASSLEAGAYEQYF. As DNA, the CDR3 is TGTGCCAGCAGCTTGGAAGCGGGAGCCTACGAGCAGTACTTC.

V is TRBV7-2 and J is TRBJ2-5; 7 nucleotides agree with TRBD1. The length of the CDR3 is 14 residues. V lost 5 bases, J lost 4 bases, and 7 bases stayed unmatched. From germline, CDR1 is SGHTA and CDR2 FQGNSA. The CDR3 nucleotides are TGTGCCAGCAGCGGAAGACAGGGCCCAGAGACCCAGTACTTC. This gives the protein CASSGRQGPETQYF.

The chain is built from TRBV19 and TRBJ2-2, with 8 bases aligning to TRBD2. From germline, CDR1 is LNHDA and CDR2 SQIVND (reference sequence). V was pared by 5 bases and J by 8 bases, with 13 bases of the junction left unmatched. This CDR3 is 16 amino acids long. The DNA of the CDR3 is TGTGCCAGTAGTCGTTCACTAGCGGTCACAAGGGGGGAGCTGTTTTTT. It encodes CASSRSLAVTRGELFF.

The chain uses TRBV28 and TRBJ1-2; TRBD1 is a possible D gene (5 bases). Trimming shortened V by 5 bases and J by 5 bases, and 12 bases separated the two germline ends. Per the germline V gene, CDR1 is MDHEN and CDR2 is SYDVKM. The CDR3 runs 13 residues. The CDR3 region has the DNA TGTGCCAGCAGTCTGGGGGGATATTATGGCTACACCTTC. Translation: CASSLGGYYGYTF.

This sequence joins TRBV15 and TRBJ1-1; D is uncertain. The V end was cut by 3 bases, the J end by 3 bases, with 11 bases between. CDR3 length: 14 residues. Germline V lookup: CDR1 LNHNV, CDR2 YYDKDF (reference sequence). This chain's CDR3 is CATSRVRSDTEAFF. The CDR3 coding sequence is TGTGCCACCAGCAGGGTTCGCAGTGACACTGAAGCTTTCTTT.

V is TRBV6-5 and J is TRBJ2-7; possible D gene TRBD1, 7 bases. The CDR3 spans 16 residues. Deletions cut 6 bases from V and 0 bases from J, with 18 bases between. CDR1 MNHEY and CDR2 SVGAGI come from the germline V gene. In nucleotides, the CDR3 is TGTGCCAGCAGGTACGGGTACAGGGGACTCTCCTACGAGCAGTACTTC. It codes for CASRYGYRGLSYEQYF.

The chain recombines TRBV6-5 with TRBJ2-7; D remains unclear. The CDR3 runs 13 residues. Trimming left V 7 bases short and J 0 bases short, with 10 bases between. The germline V gene has CDR1 MNHEY and CDR2 SVGAGI. This CDR3 reads CASNKPGSYEQYF. Written as DNA, the CDR3 is TGTGCCAGCAATAAACCGGGCTCCTACGAGCAGTACTTC.

The chain has TRBV3-1 (or the pseudogene TRBV3-2) and TRBJ1-5, with 11 bases that match TRBD1. V shed 1 base, J shed 7 bases, and the junction held 6 bases outside the gene matches. CDR3 length: 16 amino acids. Germline CDR1 is LGHDT and CDR2 is YNNKEL (reference sequence). The CDR3: CASSQGTGGEGQPQHF. The CDR3 DNA reads as TGTGCCAGCAGCCAAGGGACAGGGGGCGAAGGGCAGCCCCAGCATTTT.

This clone was observed once. The rearrangement joins TRBV19 to TRBJ2-6; D is perhaps TRBD2 (5 bases). Germline V gives CDR1 LNHDA, CDR2 SQIVND (reference sequence). The CDR3 is 15 amino acids. The ends were cut back, 4 bases at V and 0 bases at J, with 7 bases in the middle. CDR3 DNA sequence: TGTGCCAGTAGTACCGGGAACTCTGGGGCCAACGTCCTGACTTTC. Protein sequence: CASSTGNSGANVLTF.

V gene TRBV3-1 (or the pseudogene TRBV3-2) combines with J gene TRBJ2-7; D unclear. The germline V gene encodes CDR1 LGHDT and CDR2 YNNKEL (reference sequence). V dropped 0 bases and J dropped 6 bases, with 9 bases sitting between them. This CDR3 spans 13 amino acids. CDR3 in DNA: TGTGCCAGCAGCCAAGAGGTAGCTGGCGAGCAGTACTTC. Amino acid sequence: CASSQEVAGEQYF.

This clone was counted a single time. The V gene is TRBV24-1, the J gene TRBJ2-1, with D possibly TRBD2 on 5 matching bases. The germline V gene encodes CDR1 KGHDR and CDR2 SFDVKD. V was clipped by 0 bases and J by 7 bases, with 6 bases between them. The CDR3 runs to 13 residues. The CDR3 sequence is CATSDLPGNEQFF. As DNA, the CDR3 is TGTGCCACCAGTGATTTGCCGGGGAATGAGCAGTTCTTC.

The V and J genes are TRBV21-1 and TRBJ1-2; the table names TRBD1, a call not compared with the DNA. TRBV21-1 is classified as a pseudogene. The CDR3 has 16 residues. CDR3 DNA sequence: TGTGCCAGCAGCAAACATCGGGACAATGAGAGCTATGGCTACACCTTC. Amino acids: CASSKHRDNESYGYTF.

The chain employs TRBV20-1 and TRBJ1-4; a possible D gene is TRBD1 (5 bases). Trimming shortened V by 3 bases and J by 1 base, and 24 bases separated the two germline ends. Germline V gene lookup returns CDR1 DFQATT and CDR2 SNEGSKA (reference sequence). The CDR3 extends over 19 amino acids. The CDR3 protein is CSASGSQGRGIGTNEKLFF. As DNA, the CDR3 is TGCAGTGCTAGTGGGTCCCAGGGAAGAGGAATCGGAACTAATGAAAAACTGTTTTTT.

The J gene is TRBJ2-7, the V gene TRBV4-1; D possibly corresponds to TRBD2 (6 bases). The CDR3 is made up of 14 amino acids. With 2 bases removed from V and 0 bases from J, the gap between germline ends came to 8 bases. The V gene's germline CDR1 is MGHRA and CDR2 YSYEKL. The CDR3 is CASSQPGVSYEQYF. The CDR3 DNA sequence: TGCGCCAGCAGCCAACCGGGGGTCTCCTACGAGCAGTACTTC.

This clone was seen a single time. The CDR3 DNA follows: TGCGCCAGCAGCCAAGCCAAGGAGAACTATGGCTACACCTTC. Translating it yields CASSQAKENYGYTF. V usage is TRBV4-1 and J usage is TRBJ1-2; D gene ambiguous. Germline assignment: CDR1 MGHRA and CDR2 YSYEKL. This CDR3 comprises 14 residues. Between the trimmed V and J ends, which lost 1 base and 2 bases, there was a span of 8 bases.

J is TRBJ1-6 and V is TRBV21-1. TRBV21-1 is a pseudogene segment. The CDR3 is 14 residues long. CDR3 in DNA: TGTGCCAGCAGCAAAAAGCGGACGGATTCACCCCTCCACTTT. Translated: CASSKKRTDSPLHF.

This sequence joins TRBV6-2 or TRBV6-3 and TRBJ1-1; no reliable D call. The CDR3 length is 14 residues. In germline, CDR1 is MNHEY, CDR2 SVGEGT. V was cut by 4 bases and J by 4 bases, with 13 bases left in between. The CDR3 DNA reads TGTGCCAGCAGTTCCGTCATAGGAGGCACTGAAGCTTTCTTT. Its translation is CASSSVIGGTEAFF.

V is TRBV28 and J is TRBJ1-2, with D maybe TRBD1 (5 bases). With 9 bases removed from V and 11 bases from J, the gap between germline ends came to 22 bases. This CDR3 contains 13 residues. The germline CDR1 and CDR2 sequences are MDHEN and SYDVKM. The CDR3 loop reads CASRIGGGRIYTF. DNA of the CDR3: TGTGCCAGTCGAATTGGGGGAGGACGGATTTACACCTTC.

In its sample, this clone was seen a few times. CDR3 bases: TGCGCCAGCAGCCAAGTGGGGGGGGTCGGGATGGAGACCCAGTACTTC. Its protein product is CASSQVGGVGMETQYF. This chain uses TRBV4-1 with TRBJ2-5, with 7 bases lining up with TRBD2. CDR1 MGHRA and CDR2 YSYEKL come from the germline V gene. The CDR3 has 16 amino acids. The junction had 10 bases not matched to a gene; V was cut back by 1 base and J by 5 bases.

This rearrangement joins TRBV9 to TRBJ1-2; 8 nucleotides agree with TRBD1. The CDR3 runs 17 residues. J was trimmed by 0 bases and V by 3 bases; bases with no gene match: 10. Germline V gene data show CDR1 as SGDLS and CDR2 as YYNGEE. CDR3 residues: CASSGGGTGGANYGYTF. DNA for the CDR3: TGTGCCAGCAGCGGCGGAGGAACAGGGGGAGCTAACTATGGCTACACCTTC.

The CDR3 DNA is TGTGCCAGCAGCGCGCGACTAGAACCTGTTAGTGATGAGCAGTTCTTC. Its protein is CASSARLEPVSDEQFF. The rearrangement links TRBV11-2 to TRBJ2-1; perhaps TRBD2 as D (6 bases). CDR3 length: 16 amino acids. The ends were cut back, 5 bases at V and 8 bases at J, with 22 bases in the middle. Germline-derived CDR1 and CDR2 are SGHAT and FQNNGV.

This clone appeared a few times. This sample includes further DNA sequences coding for the same CDR3. The chain is built from TRBV6-5 and TRBJ1-2; D possibly corresponds to TRBD1 (6 bases). CDR1 is MNHEY and CDR2 is SVGAGI in the germline V gene. CDR3 length: 14 residues. V lost 0 bases and J lost 7, with 12 bases in between. As DNA, the CDR3 is TGTGCCAGCAGTTACTCGAGAGGGGGACGTGGCTACACCTTC. This encodes CASSYSRGGRGYTF.

The gene calls are TRBV2 and TRBJ1-4, with TRBD1 matching 11 bases. CDR1 is SNHLY, CDR2 FYNNEI, per germline. V dropped 8 bases and J dropped 3; count of bases not matched to a gene: 5. This CDR3 is built from 15 residues. In nucleotides, the CDR3 is TGTGCCAGCCGGACAGGGGGCTTACCTAATGAAAAACTGTTTTTT. Translating it yields CASRTGGLPNEKLFF.

V gene TRBV7-3 combines with J gene TRBJ1-1; 8 nucleotides agree with TRBD1. Germline CDR1 and CDR2: SGHTA and FQGTGA. The V and J ends lost 3 bases and 5 bases, in that order; junction bases with no gene match: 2. The length of the CDR3 is 13 residues. The chain's CDR3 is CASSLDRETEAFF. The DNA for the CDR3 is TGTGCCAGCAGCTTGGACAGGGAGACTGAAGCTTTCTTT.